One and the same sample provided the 28 T cell receptor beta chains below, sequenced in a study of blood T cell repertoires in COVID-19. Profiling relied on immunoSEQ multiplex PCR, and the TCRdb table lists in-frame clones only, not all of them. The sample contains about 67,000 clones, less than 90% of which appear only once. The specimen was peripheral blood. The receptor set was obtained from a man in his fifties with active COVID-19.

CDR3 sequence reads: CASSFVQGTYNEQFF. The CDR3 DNA sequence: TGTGCCAGCAGCTTTGTCCAGGGTACCTACAATGAGCAGTTCTTC. The chain has TRBV12-1 and TRBJ2-1; the tabulated D call, TRBD1, remains unverified against the DNA. TRBV12-1 is a pseudogene locus. The CDR3 runs 15 residues.

The chain recombines TRBV2 with TRBJ2-5; 9 bases fit TRBD2. Germline V gene lookup returns CDR1 SNHLY and CDR2 FYNNEI. CDR3 size: 13 residues. The V segment lost 8 bases and the J segment 5 bases; nucleotides outside the gene matches: 6. The CDR3 loop is CASVLREGETQYF. For the CDR3, the DNA is TGTGCCAGCGTACTGCGGGAGGGGGAGACCCAGTACTTC. Full variable domain (outside the CDR3, taken from reference TRBV2 and TRBJ2-5): EPEVTQTPSHQVTQMGQEVILRCVPISNHLYFYWYRQILGQKVEFLVSFYNNEISEKSEIFDDQFSVERPDGSNFTLKIRSTKLEDSAMYFCASVLREGETQYFGPGTRLLVL.

The rearrangement links TRBV9 to TRBJ2-1, with D tentatively TRBD2 (6 bases). Trimming stripped 0 bases from V and 3 bases from J, with 10 bases between. CDR1 is SGDLS, CDR2 YYNGEE, per germline. The CDR3 contains 15 residues. The CDR3 DNA reads TGTGCCAGCAGCGTAGGCCGGGAGAGCTACAATGAGCAGTTCTTC. Protein product: CASSVGRESYNEQFF.

V usage is TRBV7-9 and J usage is TRBJ1-3, with D maybe TRBD1 (6 bases). V was trimmed by 5 bases and J by 3 bases, leaving 11 bases between them. The CDR3 is made up of 14 amino acids. Germline V CDR1 and CDR2: SEHNR, FQNEAQ (reference sequence). CDR3 loop: CASSIQGSGNTIYF. The CDR3 nucleotides read TGTGCCAGCAGCATACAGGGAAGTGGAAACACCATATATTTT.

The V call is TRBV29-1, the J call TRBJ2-2; TRBD2 aligns across 8 bases. This CDR3 region has 15 residues. Germline V gives CDR1 SQVTM, CDR2 ANQGSEA. With V trimmed by 6 bases and J by 2 bases, 8 bases remained unmatched. The CDR3 DNA follows: TGCAGCGTCTTAGGACTAGCTGCTAACACCGGGGAGCTGTTTTTT. Its translation is CSVLGLAANTGELFF.

The DNA for the CDR3 is TGTGCCAGCAGCTTACGCGGGGGGGTGACAGATGAAAAACTGTTTTTT. Amino acids: CASSLRGGVTDEKLFF. The chain employs TRBV7-9 and TRBJ1-4; possible D gene TRBD1, 5 bases. Germline V CDR1 and CDR2: SEHNR, FQNEAQ (reference sequence). V lost 2 bases and J lost 6, with 16 bases in between. This CDR3 spans 16 amino acids.

The DNA for the CDR3 is TGTGCCAGCAGCTCAATAGCGGGAAGAAATTACGGTGAGCAGTTCTTC. Translating it yields CASSSIAGRNYGEQFF. V usage is TRBV5-6 and J usage is TRBJ2-1, with 8 nucleotides matching TRBD2. Germline V gives CDR1 SGHDT, CDR2 YYEEEE. The CDR3 sequence is 16 residues long. V shed 3 bases, J shed 9 bases, and the junction held 14 bases outside the gene matches.

V usage is TRBV5-4 and J usage is TRBJ2-7, with D tentatively TRBD2 (5 bases). Trimming left V 1 base short and J 6 bases short, with 20 bases between. CDR1 SGHNT and CDR2 YYREEE come from the germline V gene (reference sequence). CDR3 length: 16 amino acids. The chain's CDR3 is CASSLFSSLVATEQYF. CDR3 DNA: TGTGCCAGCAGCTTGTTTTCTTCTCTTGTAGCGACCGAGCAGTACTTC.

The V call is TRBV5-4, the J call TRBJ2-6, with 8 nucleotides matching TRBD1. V was clipped by 1 base and J by 2 bases; unmatched bases: 2. The CDR3 is made up of 16 amino acids. Germline-derived CDR1 and CDR2 are SGHNT and YYREEE (reference sequence). The chain's CDR3 is CASSLQQGAGANVLTF. CDR3 coding DNA: TGTGCCAGCAGCTTGCAACAGGGGGCTGGGGCCAACGTCCTGACTTTC.

This chain links TRBV5-1 with TRBJ2-7; 8 nucleotides align to TRBD2. The germline V gene encodes CDR1 SGHRS and CDR2 YFSETQ. V shed 0 bases and J 7 bases; nucleotides not matched to a gene: 12. This CDR3 region has 16 residues. The CDR3 region has the DNA TGCGCCAGCAGCTTGGGGTTCCAAGCGGGAGTTAATGAGCAGTACTTC. Translation gives CASSLGFQAGVNEQYF.

This clone appeared a single time. V gene TRBV4-3 combines with J gene TRBJ2-3; D unresolved. The V and J ends lost 1 base and 1 base respectively, with 9 bases between them. Germline CDR1 reads LGHNA; CDR2 reads YSLEER. The CDR3 covers 15 residues. The CDR3 loop reads CASSQGARRTDTQYF. CDR3 in DNA: TGCGCCAGCAGCCAAGGGGCCAGACGCACAGATACGCAGTATTTT.

The DNA of the CDR3 is TGTGCCAGCGGCCCTCCAGGCTATAATTCACCCCTCCACTTT. It specifies CASGPPGYNSPLHF. The chain is built from TRBV9 and TRBJ1-6; D is undetermined. This CDR3 contains 14 residues. Germline values: CDR1 SGDLS, CDR2 YYNGEE. V lost 7 bases and J 3 bases, leaving 11 bases between the germline ends. Based on the CDR3 plus reference TRBV9 and TRBJ1-6, the full variable domain is DSGVTQTPKHLITATGQRVTLRCSPRSGDLSVYWYQQSLDQGLQFLIQYYNGEERAKGNILERFSAQQFPDLHSELNLSSLELGDSALYFCASGPPGYNSPLHFGNGTRLTVT.

The rearrangement joins TRBV25-1 to TRBJ1-1; tentative D call: TRBD1 (5 bases). V was pared by 1 base and J by 5 bases, with 14 bases between. Per germline, CDR1 MGHDK and CDR2 SYGVNS. The CDR3 is 15 residues long. The CDR3 here is CASSEFGQSGTEAFF. CDR3 DNA sequence: TGTGCCAGCAGTGAATTCGGGCAGTCAGGGACTGAAGCTTTCTTT.

This chain joins TRBV9 and TRBJ2-5; 8 bases line up with TRBD2. The CDR3 has 14 amino acids. Germline CDR1 reads SGDLS; CDR2 reads YYNGEE. Trimming removed 3 bases from V and 4 bases from J; junction bases left unmatched: 5. CDR3 sequence: CASSAGGSGETQYF. In DNA form, the CDR3 reads TGTGCCAGCAGCGCGGGGGGGTCGGGAGAGACCCAGTACTTC.

The chain carries TRBV7-9 and TRBJ2-7; perhaps TRBD1 as D (6 bases). The V end was cut by 2 bases, the J end by 0 bases, with 17 bases between. Germline-derived CDR1 and CDR2 are SEHNR and FQNEAQ (reference sequence). The length of the CDR3 is 17 residues. The CDR3 sequence: CASSLLVGTPSSYEQYF. The CDR3 DNA follows: TGTGCCAGCAGCTTATTAGTAGGGACACCCAGCTCCTACGAGCAGTACTTC.

The chain employs TRBV6-5 and TRBJ2-2; a possible D gene is TRBD2 (6 bases). CDR3 size: 12 residues. Trimming stripped 10 bases from V and 6 bases from J, with 12 bases between. Germline CDR1 and CDR2: MNHEY and SVGAGI. The CDR3 is CATSRGSGELFF. As DNA, the CDR3 is TGTGCCACCTCTCGGGGGTCCGGGGAGCTGTTTTTT.

Remarks on this clone: The sample holds other DNA sequences that translate to the same CDR3. The chain has TRBV29-1 and TRBJ2-7, with 7 bases lining up with TRBD2. V was clipped by 6 bases and J by 4 bases; unmatched bases: 12. The length of the CDR3 is 14 residues. Germline CDR1 and CDR2: SQVTM and ANQGSEA. CDR3 nucleotides: TGCAGCGTGGAGGGTTCGGGAGGTATATACGAGCAGTACTTC. Encoded protein: CSVEGSGGIYEQYF.

This clone was seen a handful of times. The chain recombines TRBV6-5 with TRBJ2-7; no reliable D call. The CDR3 has 13 residues. Trimming pared 8 bases from V and 6 bases from J, leaving 17 bases between. The germline V gene encodes CDR1 MNHEY and CDR2 SVGAGI. In DNA form, the CDR3 reads TGTGCCAGCGGGTTGCGGCTAGTTGGCGAGCAGTACTTC. It specifies CASGLRLVGEQYF.

V is TRBV30 and J is TRBJ1-2, with TRBD1 matching over 8 bases. Germline CDR1 reads GTSNPN; CDR2 reads SVGIG (reference sequence). V shed 2 bases and J 0 bases; nucleotides not matched to a gene: 5. The CDR3 is made up of 15 amino acids. The CDR3 region is CAWSRRGHPNYGYTF. The CDR3 DNA follows: TGTGCCTGGAGTCGCAGGGGGCACCCTAACTATGGCTACACCTTC.

The rearrangement joins TRBV7-9 to TRBJ1-6; unclear D gene. The germline CDR1 and CDR2 sequences are SEHNR and FQNEAQ (reference sequence). This CDR3 comprises 14 residues. V gave up 6 bases and J gave up 6 bases, with 12 bases separating them. CDR3 nucleotide sequence: TGTGCCAGCAGTTCAGGACGGGGTAATTCACCCCTCCACTTT. Protein product: CASSSGRGNSPLHF. Supplemented by reference TRBV7-9 and TRBJ1-6, the full variable domain reads DTGVSQNPRHKITKRGQNVTFRCDPISEHNRLYWYRQTLGQGPEFLTYFQNEAQLEKSRLLSDRFSAERPKGSFSTLEIQRTEQGDSAMYLCASSSGRGNSPLHFGNGTRLTVT.

The chain is built from TRBV7-3 and TRBJ2-3; D is perhaps TRBD2 (6 bases). The CDR3 consists of 13 residues. Germline values: CDR1 SGHTA, CDR2 FQGTGA. V shed 0 bases and J shed 10 bases, with 11 bases lying between them. Written as DNA, the CDR3 is TGTGCCAGCAGCTTAACGGTGCTAGCGCCGCAGTATTTT. Its protein is CASSLTVLAPQYF. The full variable domain, rest sourced from reference TRBV7-3 and TRBJ2-3, is GAGVSQTPSNKVTEKGKYVELRCDPISGHTALYWYRQSLGQGPEFLIYFQGTGAADDSGLPNDRFFAVRPEGSVSTLKIQRTERGDSAVYLCASSLTVLAPQYFGPGTRLTVL.

This rearrangement joins TRBV2 to TRBJ2-3, with 10 nucleotides matching TRBD2. This CDR3 comprises 14 residues. CDR1 SNHLY and CDR2 FYNNEI come from the germline V gene. The V gene end was trimmed by 8 bases and the J gene end by 5 bases; junction bases not matched to a gene: 7. The CDR3 coding sequence is TGTGCCAGCTCCGCTAGCGGGGGACTAGATACGCAGTATTTT. The encoded protein is CASSASGGLDTQYF.

The chain employs TRBV9 and TRBJ2-3, with 8 nucleotides matching TRBD2. Trimming cost V 4 bases and J 5 bases; bases outside gene matches: 9. Per germline, CDR1 SGDLS and CDR2 YYNGEE. The CDR3 spans 15 residues. In DNA, the CDR3 is TGTGCCAGCAGCTTCCTCGGGAGGGCCGGAGATACGCAGTATTTT. This encodes CASSFLGRAGDTQYF.

The chain is built from TRBV15 and TRBJ2-1, with D unclear. Trimming removed 5 bases at V and 1 base at J, with 6 bases between. This CDR3 contains 13 residues. The germline CDR1 and CDR2 sequences are LNHNV and YYDKDF (reference sequence). DNA of the CDR3: TGTGCCACCAGCCCGCGATCCTACAATGAGCAGTTCTTC. Translation gives CATSPRSYNEQFF.

CDR3 protein: CASSLSGDGGEQYF. The CDR3 DNA reads TGTGCCAGCAGCTTATCTGGGGACGGGGGCGAGCAGTACTTC. The chain recombines TRBV7-9 with TRBJ2-7, with D possibly TRBD2 on 6 matching bases. V lost 2 bases to trimming and J lost 6 bases, with 14 bases between them. Per germline, CDR1 SEHNR and CDR2 FQNEAQ (reference sequence). This CDR3 comprises 14 residues.

This clone has just a few counts. This rearrangement joins TRBV7-8 to TRBJ2-7; 7 nucleotides match TRBD1. Germline V gene sequence: CDR1 SGHVS, CDR2 FQNEAQ. The CDR3 contains 14 residues. With 4 bases clipped from V and 0 bases from J, the junction kept 3 bases outside the gene matches. The CDR3 region is CASSSRDSSYEQYF. DNA for the CDR3: TGTGCCAGCAGCTCCAGGGACAGCTCCTACGAGCAGTACTTC.

The chain has TRBV28 and TRBJ1-2; D gene uncertain. The CDR3 is 13 residues long. Germline V gene data show CDR1 as MDHEN and CDR2 as SYDVKM. V gave up 3 bases and J gave up 1 base, with 6 bases separating them. CDR3 DNA: TGTGCCAGCAGTTTCGGGAATAACTATGGCTACACCTTC. Encoded protein: CASSFGNNYGYTF.

Here the CDR3 DNA reads TGTGCCAGCAGTTTCCTAGGGGAGGCGGCCACCGGGGAGCTGTTTTTT. As protein: CASSFLGEAATGELFF. This chain connects TRBV28 to TRBJ2-2; tentative D call: TRBD2 (6 bases). Trimming took 3 bases from V and 4 from J, leaving 15 bases between them. The CDR3 has 16 residues. The germline CDR1 and CDR2 sequences are MDHEN and SYDVKM.